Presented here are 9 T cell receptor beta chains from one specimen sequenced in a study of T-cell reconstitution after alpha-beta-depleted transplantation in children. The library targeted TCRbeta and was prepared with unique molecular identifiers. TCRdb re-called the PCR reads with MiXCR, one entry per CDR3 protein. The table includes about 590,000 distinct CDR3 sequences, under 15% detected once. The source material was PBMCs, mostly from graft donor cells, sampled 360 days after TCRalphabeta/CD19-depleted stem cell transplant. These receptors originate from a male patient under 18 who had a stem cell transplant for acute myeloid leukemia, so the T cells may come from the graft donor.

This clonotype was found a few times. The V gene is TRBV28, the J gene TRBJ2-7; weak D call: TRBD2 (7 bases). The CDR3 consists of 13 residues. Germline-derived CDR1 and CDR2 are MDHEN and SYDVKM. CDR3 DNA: TGTGCTACCGGGGGGCCCGGCTCCTACGAGCAGTACTTC. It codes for CATGGPGSYEQYF.

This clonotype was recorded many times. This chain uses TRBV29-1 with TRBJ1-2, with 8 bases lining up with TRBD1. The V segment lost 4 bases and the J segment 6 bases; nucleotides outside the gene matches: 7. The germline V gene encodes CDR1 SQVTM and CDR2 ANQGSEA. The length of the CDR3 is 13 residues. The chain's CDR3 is CSVVGQGSNGYTF. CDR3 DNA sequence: TGCAGCGTTGTTGGACAGGGAAGTAATGGCTACACCTTC.

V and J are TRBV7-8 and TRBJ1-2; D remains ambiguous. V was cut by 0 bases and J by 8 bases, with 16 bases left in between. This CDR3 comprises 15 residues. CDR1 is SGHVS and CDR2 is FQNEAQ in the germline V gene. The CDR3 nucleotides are TGTGCCAGCAGCTTAGCAGGACTCTACCTGGTAGGCTACACCTTC. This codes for CASSLAGLYLVGYTF.

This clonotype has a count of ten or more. CDR3 DNA sequence: TGCAGCGTCCAGGACCCAGCCATCTACACCGGGGAGCTGTTTTTT. This translates into CSVQDPAIYTGELFF. The rearrangement joins TRBV29-1 to TRBJ2-2; no firm D call. Germline CDR1 reads SQVTM; CDR2 reads ANQGSEA. Between the trimmed V and J ends, which lost 6 bases and 3 bases, there was a span of 17 bases. The CDR3 runs to 15 residues.

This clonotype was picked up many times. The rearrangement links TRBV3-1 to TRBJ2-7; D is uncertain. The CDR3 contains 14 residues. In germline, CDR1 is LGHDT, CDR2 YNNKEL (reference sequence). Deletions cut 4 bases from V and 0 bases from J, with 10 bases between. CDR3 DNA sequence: TGTGCCAGCAGCCCCTGGGGTTACTCCTACGAGCAGTACTTC. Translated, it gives CASSPWGYSYEQYF.

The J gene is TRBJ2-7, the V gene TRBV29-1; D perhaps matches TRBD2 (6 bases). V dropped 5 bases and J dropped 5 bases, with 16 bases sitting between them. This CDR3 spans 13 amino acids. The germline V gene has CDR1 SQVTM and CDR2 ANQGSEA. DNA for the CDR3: TGCAGCGTTTCGGTGGAGGGCGGCGACGAGCAGTACTTC. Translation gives CSVSVEGGDEQYF.

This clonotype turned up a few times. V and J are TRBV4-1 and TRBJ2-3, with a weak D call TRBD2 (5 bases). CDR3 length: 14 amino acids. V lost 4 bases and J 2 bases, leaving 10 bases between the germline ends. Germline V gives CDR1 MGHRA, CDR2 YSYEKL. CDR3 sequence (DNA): TGCGCCAGCAGCCGCGGGTCCGTCACAGATACGCAGTATTTT. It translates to CASSRGSVTDTQYF.

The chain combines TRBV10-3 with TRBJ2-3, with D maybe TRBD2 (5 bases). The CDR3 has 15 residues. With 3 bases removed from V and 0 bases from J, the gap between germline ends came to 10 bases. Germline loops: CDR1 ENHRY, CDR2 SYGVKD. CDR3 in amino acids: CAISEGLRSTDTQYF. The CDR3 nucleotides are TGTGCCATCAGTGAAGGACTCCGGAGCACAGATACGCAGTATTTT.

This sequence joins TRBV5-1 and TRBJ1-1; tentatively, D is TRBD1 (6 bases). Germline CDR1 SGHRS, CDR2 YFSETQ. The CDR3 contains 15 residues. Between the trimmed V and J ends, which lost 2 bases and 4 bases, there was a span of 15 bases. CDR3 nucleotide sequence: TGCGCCAGCAGCTTAACGGGGGCAGGGGCCACTGAAGCTTTCTTT. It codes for CASSLTGAGATEAFF.